The 19 T cell receptor beta chains below were found in one sample sequenced in a study of T cell responses to AZD1222 COVID-19 vaccine. Profiled with immunoSEQ multiplex PCR; TCRdb holds only in-frame clones, not every one. The profile shows some 150,000 clones, just under 95% of them singletons. The sequencing used peripheral blood, collected on day 0 of AZD1222 vaccination. The receptors come from an adult in good health.

The chain recombines TRBV19 with TRBJ2-1; TRBD2 aligns across 10 bases. Unmatched junction bases numbered 3, after V lost 1 base and J lost 6 bases. The V gene's germline CDR1 is LNHDA and CDR2 SQIVND (reference sequence). This CDR3 spans 15 amino acids. Written as DNA, the CDR3 is TGTGCCAGTAGTATAGGTAGCGGGAGGACCAATGAGCAGTTCTTC. It yields the protein CASSIGSGRTNEQFF. The variable domain in full, with the rest retrieved from reference TRBV19 and TRBJ2-1, is DGGITQSPKYLFRKEGQNVTLSCEQNLNHDAMYWYRQDPGQGLRLIYYSQIVNDFQKGDIAEGYSVSREKKESFPLTVTSAQKNPTAFYLCASSIGSGRTNEQFFGPGTRLTVL.

The gene calls are TRBV5-1 and TRBJ2-5; 7 bases match TRBD1. Germline CDR1 and CDR2: SGHRS and YFSETQ. This CDR3 contains 15 residues. Unmatched junction bases numbered 8, after V lost 5 bases and J lost 1 base. The CDR3 region has the DNA TGCGCCAGCAGGGTCACAGGGGCCTTCCAAGAGACCCAGTACTTC. It yields the protein CASRVTGAFQETQYF.

The V and J genes are TRBV7-9 and TRBJ2-7; no firm D call. This CDR3 is built from 11 residues. With 3 bases removed from V and 6 bases from J, the gap between germline ends came to 6 bases. CDR1 is SEHNR, CDR2 FQNEAQ, per germline (reference sequence). The CDR3, as DNA: TGTGCCAGCAGCTTGGGCCCCGAGCAGTACTTC. Amino acids: CASSLGPEQYF.

CDR3 nucleotide sequence: TGCAGCGGACATCAGGGGTTTAGCACAGATACGCAGTATTTT. Translating gives CSGHQGFSTDTQYF. The rearrangement links TRBV29-1 to TRBJ2-3; possibly TRBD1 for D (6 bases). CDR3 size: 14 residues. Per the germline V gene, CDR1 is SQVTM and CDR2 is ANQGSEA. V was shortened by 7 bases and J by 0 bases, with 14 bases between the two germline ends.

The chain recombines TRBV6-1 with TRBJ2-7, with 8 bases fitting TRBD2. The CDR3 extends over 17 amino acids. The germline gives CDR1 MNHNS, CDR2 SASEGT. J gave up 3 bases and V 6 bases, and 16 bases lay outside the gene matches. The CDR3 here is CASREPTGSGGIYEQYF. CDR3 bases: TGTGCCAGCAGAGAACCGACTGGGAGCGGGGGAATCTACGAGCAGTACTTC.

This clone was observed a single time. The rearrangement links TRBV4-2 to TRBJ2-2; D may match TRBD1 or TRBD2 (6 bases each). The CDR3 has 19 amino acids. The germline V gene encodes CDR1 LGHNA and CDR2 YNFKEQ. Trimming shortened V by 1 base and J by 0 bases, and 18 bases separated the two germline ends. Here the CDR3 DNA reads TGTGCCAGCAGCCAAGTGGCGGGACACCTGACTGCGAACACCGGGGAGCTGTTTTTT. As protein: CASSQVAGHLTANTGELFF.

The rearrangement links TRBV11-1 to TRBJ1-2; D perhaps matches TRBD1 (5 bases). Deletions cut 1 base from V and 2 bases from J, with 11 bases between. The CDR3 extends over 15 amino acids. Germline CDR1 is SGHAT and CDR2 is FQDESV (reference sequence). The CDR3 sequence: CASSLGAGINYGYTF. The CDR3 DNA reads TGTGCCAGCAGCTTAGGAGCAGGGATCAACTATGGCTACACCTTC.

This sequence joins TRBV11-2 and TRBJ2-7; TRBD1 agrees at 8 bases. V lost 5 bases and J lost 5; bases outside the gene matches: 8. The germline V gene encodes CDR1 SGHAT and CDR2 FQNNGV. This CDR3 has 14 amino acids. The CDR3, as DNA: TGTGCCAGCAGCCCCGGACAGGGAAGCCACGAGCAGTACTTC. Encoded protein: CASSPGQGSHEQYF.

This chain uses TRBV5-6 with TRBJ1-1, with D uncertain. V was trimmed by 4 bases and J by 5 bases, leaving 18 bases between them. The germline V gene encodes CDR1 SGHDT and CDR2 YYEEEE. The CDR3 spans 15 residues. The CDR3 loop reads CASSHLAEGWTEAFF. Written as DNA, the CDR3 is TGTGCCAGCAGCCATCTCGCGGAGGGTTGGACTGAAGCTTTCTTT.

V gene TRBV6-4 combines with J gene TRBJ2-2; a possible D gene is TRBD2 (6 bases). The CDR3 is made up of 14 amino acids. Trimming shortened V by 6 bases and J by 7 bases, and 15 bases separated the two germline ends. CDR1 is MRHNA, CDR2 SNTAGT, per germline. The CDR3 DNA reads as TGTGCCAGCAGAAACGGGGGACTGTACGGGGAGCTGTTTTTT. Its protein is CASRNGGLYGELFF.

This clone was counted a single time. The chain recombines TRBV6-5 with TRBJ1-6; D possibly corresponds to TRBD1 (5 bases). This CDR3 is built from 14 residues. Germline CDR1 is MNHEY and CDR2 is SVGAGI. The ends were cut back, 2 bases at V and 6 bases at J, with 8 bases in the middle. The CDR3 DNA is TGTGCCAGCAGTTACCGACAGTCTAATTCACCCCTCCACTTT. Amino acid sequence: CASSYRQSNSPLHF.

The chain has TRBV7-9 and TRBJ2-1; no firm D call. Germline V gene sequence: CDR1 SEHNR, CDR2 FQNEAQ (reference sequence). The CDR3 contains 12 residues. With 1 base removed from V and 9 bases from J, the gap between germline ends came to 7 bases. The CDR3 reads CASSLGDIEQFF. DNA for the CDR3: TGTGCCAGCAGCTTAGGTGATATTGAGCAGTTCTTC.

The chain is built from TRBV29-1 and TRBJ2-3, with D possibly matching TRBD2 (5 bases). Trimming took 4 bases from V and 6 from J, leaving 20 bases between them. CDR3 length: 15 residues. Germline CDR1 is SQVTM and CDR2 is ANQGSEA. The CDR3 here is CSVGVREFGYDTQYF. In DNA, the CDR3 is TGCAGCGTTGGGGTCCGGGAATTTGGATATGATACGCAGTATTTT.

J is TRBJ2-1 and V is TRBV2; D possibly uses TRBD1 or TRBD2 (5 bases each). Germline assignment: CDR1 SNHLY and CDR2 FYNNEI. The germline V and J ends were trimmed by 11 bases and 11 bases, with 16 bases remaining between them. This CDR3 region has 11 residues. The CDR3 loop reads CACAGTNQQFF. DNA for the CDR3: TGTGCCTGTGCCGGGACCAACCAGCAGTTCTTC.

The chain uses TRBV28 and TRBJ2-7; 8 positions match TRBD1. V was clipped by 5 bases and J by 2 bases; unmatched bases: 5. The CDR3 runs 14 residues. The germline V gene has CDR1 MDHEN and CDR2 SYDVKM. The CDR3 sequence: CASSHRQGTYEQYF. The CDR3 DNA sequence: TGTGCCAGCAGTCACCGACAGGGGACCTACGAGCAGTACTTC.

The chain links TRBV6-2 or TRBV6-3 to TRBJ1-4; D unclear. The germline V gene encodes CDR1 MNHEY and CDR2 SVGEGT. Trimming pared 4 bases from V and 8 bases from J, leaving 8 bases between. This CDR3 has 12 amino acids. CDR3 residues: CASSSVGEKLFF. DNA for the CDR3: TGTGCCAGCAGTTCCGTAGGCGAAAAACTGTTTTTT.

The chain uses TRBV13 and TRBJ1-1; weak D call: TRBD1 (6 bases). CDR1 and CDR2 (germline): PRHDT, FYEKMQ (reference sequence). This CDR3 is 14 amino acids long. The V and J ends lost 5 bases and 10 bases respectively, with 20 bases between them. Written as DNA, the CDR3 is TGTGCCAGCAGCCCTCGCGGGGGCGCCCGGGTAGCTTTCTTT. This codes for CASSPRGGARVAFF.

The chain uses TRBV7-2 and TRBJ1-1; D possibly corresponds to TRBD1 (5 bases). The CDR3 sequence is 14 residues long. The germline V gene has CDR1 SGHTA and CDR2 FQGNSA. V lost 5 bases and J 6 bases, leaving 16 bases between the germline ends. The CDR3 sequence is CASSLGGQGSEAFF. The DNA for the CDR3 is TGTGCCAGCAGCCTAGGCGGCCAGGGCTCTGAAGCTTTCTTT.

The V and J genes are TRBV7-2 and TRBJ2-5; TRBD2 matches at 7 bases. CDR1 and CDR2 from the germline V gene are SGHTA and FQGNSA. J lost 5 bases, V lost 5 bases, and 5 bases had no gene match. The CDR3 spans 13 residues. CDR3 protein: CASSQTGRETQYF. The CDR3, as DNA: TGTGCCAGCAGCCAAACCGGGAGGGAGACCCAGTACTTC.